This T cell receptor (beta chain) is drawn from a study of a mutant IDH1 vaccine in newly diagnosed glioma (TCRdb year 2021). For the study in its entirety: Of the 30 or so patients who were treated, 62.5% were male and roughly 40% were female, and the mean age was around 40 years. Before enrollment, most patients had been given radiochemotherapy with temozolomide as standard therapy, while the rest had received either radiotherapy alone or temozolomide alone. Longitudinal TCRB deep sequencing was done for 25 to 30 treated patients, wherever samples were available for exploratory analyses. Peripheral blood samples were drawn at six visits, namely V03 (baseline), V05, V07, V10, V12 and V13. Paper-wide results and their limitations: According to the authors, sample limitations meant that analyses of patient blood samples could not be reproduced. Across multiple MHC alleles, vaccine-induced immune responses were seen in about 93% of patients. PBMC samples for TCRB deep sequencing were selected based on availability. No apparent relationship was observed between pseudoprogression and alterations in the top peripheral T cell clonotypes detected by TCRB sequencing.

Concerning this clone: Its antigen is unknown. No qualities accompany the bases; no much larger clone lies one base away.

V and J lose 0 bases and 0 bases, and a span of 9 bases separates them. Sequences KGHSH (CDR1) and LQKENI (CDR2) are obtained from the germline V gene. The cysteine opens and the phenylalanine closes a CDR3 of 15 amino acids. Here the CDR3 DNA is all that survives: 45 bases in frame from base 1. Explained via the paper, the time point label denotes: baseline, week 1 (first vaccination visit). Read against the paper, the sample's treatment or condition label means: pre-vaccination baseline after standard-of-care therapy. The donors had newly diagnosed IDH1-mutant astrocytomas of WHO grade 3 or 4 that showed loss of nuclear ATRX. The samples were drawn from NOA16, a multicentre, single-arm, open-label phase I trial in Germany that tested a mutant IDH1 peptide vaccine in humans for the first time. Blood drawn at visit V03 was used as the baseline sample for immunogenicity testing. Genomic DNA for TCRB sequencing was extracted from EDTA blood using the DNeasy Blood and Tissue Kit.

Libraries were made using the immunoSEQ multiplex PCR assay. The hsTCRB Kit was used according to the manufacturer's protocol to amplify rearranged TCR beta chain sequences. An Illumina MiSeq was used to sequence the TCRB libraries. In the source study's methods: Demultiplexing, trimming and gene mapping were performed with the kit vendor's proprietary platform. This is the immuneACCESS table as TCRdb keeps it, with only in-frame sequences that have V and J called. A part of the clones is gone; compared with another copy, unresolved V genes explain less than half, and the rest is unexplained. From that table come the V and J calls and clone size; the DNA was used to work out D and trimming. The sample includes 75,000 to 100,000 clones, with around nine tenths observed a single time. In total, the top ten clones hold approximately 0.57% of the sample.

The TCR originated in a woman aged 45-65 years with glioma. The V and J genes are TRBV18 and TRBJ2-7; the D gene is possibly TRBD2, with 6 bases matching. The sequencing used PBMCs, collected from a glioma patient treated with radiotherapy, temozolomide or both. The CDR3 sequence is CASSPPRGGSYEQYF. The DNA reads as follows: TGTGCCAGCTCACCACCCCGGGGAGGCTCCTACGAGCAGTACTTC.